This record covers a single TCR beta chain. Germline V CDR1 and CDR2: SGHTA, FQGNSA. The CDR3 extends over 15 amino acids. V was shortened by 5 bases and J by 7 bases, with 15 bases between the two germline ends. Researchers sorted participants into cohorts using their self-reported clinical history. Among Cohort 3 donors, those recovered had two negative PCRs, clearance, or symptom resolution. These data come from a study of blood T cell repertoires in COVID-19. Turning to the study itself: Collection of acute and convalescent COVID-19 samples took place in the United States, Italy and Spain.

As originally analysed: By means of reference gene primer amplification, nucleated cell counts were estimated. TCRdb keeps only in-frame clones here, not all; method: immunoSEQ multiplex PCR. The V and J calls and clone size were taken over from that table, and D and trimming were inferred from the DNA. The sample contains approximately 360,000 clones, 75% to 90% of which appear only once. The sequencing sample was made of PBMCs or T cells enriched from blood (not recorded which). The genes are TRBV7-2 and TRBJ1-6; D remains unclear. This receptor was obtained from a woman between 50 and 59 years old who had recovered from COVID-19. For the CDR3, the DNA is TGTGCCAGCAGCCTAGGACCTGCGAGGAATTCACCCCTCCACTTT. It codes for CASSLGPARNSPLHF.